The 6 T cell receptor beta chains below all came from one sample that was sequenced in a study of cytomegalovirus exposure and HLA in healthy donors. PCR amplification relied on 60 Vbeta primers (plus 13 Jbeta primers). Sequencing was performed with immunoSEQ multiplex PCR; in TCRdb, only in-frame clones are kept and a portion is missing. Altogether approximately 160,000 clones are present, roughly 79% being singletons, with the ten largest covering 9% to 10%. Sequences were obtained from PBMCs. These receptor sequences come from a man younger than 30 in good health and CMV-seropositive.

The chain joins TRBV4-1 to TRBJ1-2; tentative D call: TRBD1 (6 bases). Trimming pared 0 bases from V and 8 bases from J, leaving 19 bases between. CDR1 and CDR2 from the germline V gene are MGHRA and YSYEKL. The CDR3 totals 16 residues. In nucleotides, the CDR3 is TGCGCCAGCAGCCAAGACCCCTCAGGGGACATTGGCGGCTACACCTTC. This gives the protein CASSQDPSGDIGGYTF.

This sequence joins TRBV4-1 and TRBJ1-1; 7 bases align to TRBD1. The V and J ends lost 0 bases and 4 bases, in that order; junction bases with no gene match: 8. The length of the CDR3 is 16 residues. Germline lookup yields CDR1 MGHRA and CDR2 YSYEKL. The CDR3 DNA follows: TGCGCCAGCAGCCAAGATAGCGCAGGGGGGATCACTGAAGCTTTCTTT. Translated: CASSQDSAGGITEAFF.

The CDR3 region has the DNA TGTGCCAGTAGTATGGGTAGTACCAGGGCATATAGCAATCAGCCCCAGCATTTT. Residues: CASSMGSTRAYSNQPQHF. V and J are TRBV19 and TRBJ1-5, with TRBD1 as a possible D gene (5 bases). Trimming took 3 bases from V and 0 from J, leaving 18 bases between them. From germline, CDR1 is LNHDA and CDR2 SQIVND (reference sequence). The CDR3 is made up of 18 amino acids.

Only a few counts were recorded for this clone. V gene TRBV6-5 combines with J gene TRBJ1-5, with a possible D match to TRBD1 (6 bases). The germline V gene encodes CDR1 MNHEY and CDR2 SVGAGI. CDR3 length: 15 residues. V lost 2 bases, J lost 6 bases, and 14 bases lay in between. CDR3 in DNA: TGTGCCAGCAGTTACAAACAGGGATTGGGTCAGCCCCAGCATTTT. It yields the protein CASSYKQGLGQPQHF.

This chain joins TRBV6-1 and TRBJ1-1; D unresolved. The CDR3 extends over 17 amino acids. Germline CDR1 and CDR2: MNHNS and SASEGT. V gave up 2 bases and J gave up 2 bases, with 18 bases separating them. This CDR3 reads CASSESPLNRGNTEAFF. The DNA of the CDR3 is TGTGCCAGCAGTGAATCTCCCCTTAACCGGGGTAACACTGAAGCTTTCTTT.

V gene TRBV6-1 combines with J gene TRBJ2-7; perhaps TRBD2 as D (5 bases). The CDR3 extends over 15 amino acids. Between the trimmed V and J ends, which lost 1 base and 3 bases, there was a span of 13 bases. In germline, CDR1 is MNHNS, CDR2 SASEGT. CDR3 in DNA: TGTGCCAGCAGTGAAGTCGGGAAACAAGGCTACGAGCAGTACTTC. It specifies CASSEVGKQGYEQYF.